This is a list of T cell receptor beta chains from one sample in a study of T cells in Graves' hyperthyroidism and ophthalmopathy. One entry per CDR3 protein results from TCRdb running MiXCR on the multiplex PCR reads. Seen here are 600,000 to 900,000 distinct CDR3 sequences, about 15% observed once, and the top ten hold under 10%. Specimen: blood. All receptors derive from a man in his late teens or twenties with Graves' hyperthyroidism. CDR3s include the opening cysteine and the closing phenylalanine or tryptophan. D genes are given only for firm matches. Rows may omit the clone size; those that give it use once, few, many or a size class.

>-|-|TRBJ2-3|TRBV7-2
CASRRRRESTDTQYF
TGTGCCAGCAGGCGTCGAAGGGAGAGTACAGATACGCAGTATTTT
>many|-|TRBJ2-7|TRBV6-1
CASTGFEQYF
TGTGCCAGCACAGGGTTCGAGCAGTACTTC
>many|TRBD1|TRBJ2-7|TRBV2
CASSATGWLTYEQYF
TGTGCCAGCAGTGCGACAGGGTGGTTGACCTACGAGCAGTACTTC
>-|TRBD1|TRBJ2-2|TRBV7-9
CASSTTRQGANGELFF
TGTGCCAGCAGCACAACCCGACAGGGGGCGAACGGGGAGCTGTTTTTT
>many|TRBD2|TRBJ2-5|TRBV7-9
CASNAGLAAEGEETQYF
TGTGCCAGCAACGCCGGACTAGCGGCGGAGGGTGAAGAGACCCAGTACTTC
>-|-|TRBJ2-2|TRBV12-3/TRBV12-4
CASSFFSNTGELFF
TGTGCCAGCAGCTTTTTTTCGAACACCGGGGAGCTGTTTTTT
>-|TRBD2|TRBJ2-7|TRBV2
CASRAGASYEQYF
TGTGCCAGCAGAGCGGGAGCCTCCTACGAGCAGTACTTC
>few|TRBD1|TRBJ1-2|TRBV5-1
CASSADRGGYGYTF
TGCGCCAGCAGCGCGGACAGGGGCGGATATGGCTACACCTTC
>many|TRBD2|TRBJ2-3|TRBV28
CASFLGGADTQYF
TGTGCCAGCTTTCTTGGGGGGGCAGATACGCAGTATTTT
>-|-|TRBJ2-7|TRBV18
CASLPISRNLGEQYF
TGTGCCAGCTTACCCATTAGCCGCAACTTGGGCGAGCAGTACTTC
>few|-|TRBJ2-2|TRBV7-9
CASSTKTGTGELFF
TGTGCCAGCAGCACAAAAACAGGGACCGGGGAGCTGTTTTTT